This TCR beta chain was documented in a study of technical replicates of blood from several donors. Germline CDR1 reads SGHNT; CDR2 reads YYREEE (reference sequence). This CDR3 region has 15 residues. V dropped 3 bases and J dropped 2; count of bases not matched to a gene: 4. This table comes from immunoSEQ multiplex PCR, and its TCRdb copy is limited to in-frame clones, with some not included. The sample includes about 69,000 clones, 80% to 90% of them seen just once. The clonotype was recovered from a human donor in good health. Some clones in this sample may be carry-over from other donors' samples. The specimen sequenced was PBMCs. The chain employs TRBV5-4 and TRBJ2-3, with 9 bases aligning to TRBD1. DNA of the CDR3: TGTGCCAGCAGCTCTACAGGGGGCTTCACAGATACGCAGTATTTT. It codes for CASSSTGGFTDTQYF.